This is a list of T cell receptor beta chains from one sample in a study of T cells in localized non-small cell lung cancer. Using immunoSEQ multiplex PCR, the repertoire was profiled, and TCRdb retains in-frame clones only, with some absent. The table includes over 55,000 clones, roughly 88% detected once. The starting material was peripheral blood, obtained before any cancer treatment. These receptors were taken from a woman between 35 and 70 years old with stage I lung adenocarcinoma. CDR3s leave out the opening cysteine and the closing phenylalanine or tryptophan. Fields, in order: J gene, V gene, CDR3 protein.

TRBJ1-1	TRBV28	ASSLGGNTEAF
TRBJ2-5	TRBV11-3	ASSLEYRGPAH
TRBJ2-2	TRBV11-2	ASSLGPVRPELF
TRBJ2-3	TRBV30	AWSVGLAGWRTDTQY
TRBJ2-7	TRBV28	ASSPVRIYSDTQY
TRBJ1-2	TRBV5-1	ASSLGTGYGYT
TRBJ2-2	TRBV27	ASSSLAGGGTGELF
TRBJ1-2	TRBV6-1	ASSHRDRVYGYT
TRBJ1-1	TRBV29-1	SVVGTSSEAF
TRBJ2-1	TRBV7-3	ASSLETSNEQF
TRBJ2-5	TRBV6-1	ASSEARRETQY
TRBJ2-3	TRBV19	ASSYQREFADTQY
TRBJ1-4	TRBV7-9	ASSAGSGQGKKLF
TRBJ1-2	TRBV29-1	SVEPGARGGYT
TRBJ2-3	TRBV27	ASSTNSNPDTQY
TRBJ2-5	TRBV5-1	ASSLAGQGETQY
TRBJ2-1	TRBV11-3	ASSPTANEQF
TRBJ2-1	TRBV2	ASSGLAGVNEQF
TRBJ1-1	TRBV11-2	ASSRDRVVTEAF
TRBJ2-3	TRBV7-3	ASSLGYRSGQYTDTQY
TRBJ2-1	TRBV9	ASSLGLAGGQGRDNEQF
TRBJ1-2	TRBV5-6	ASTAGIANYGYT
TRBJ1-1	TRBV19	ASRVDWLKHEAF
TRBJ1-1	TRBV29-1	RWDPRHEAF